This paragraph covers one T cell receptor (beta chain) sequence. The antigen remains unidentified. This sample was taken from a study of T cell repertoires in cytomegalovirus infection. Study in general: Public signatures in TCR beta pointed to CMV infection and matching HLA type. Points from the study as a whole: The ex vivo response was dominated by HLA-C-restricted CMV-specific TCR beta clonotypes. Carriers of CMV and the relevant HLA type were discriminated by public TCR beta frequency.

This CDR3 is 13 amino acids long. CDR1 and CDR2 (germline): SGHRS, YFSETQ. V was trimmed by 2 bases and J by 4 bases, leaving 9 bases between them. One entry per CDR3 protein results from TCRdb running MiXCR on the reads. The sample yields 310,000 or so distinct CDR3 sequences, roughly 26% seen once. This receptor was identified in a human donor in good health (CMV status not recorded). Some clones in this sample may be carry-over from other donors' samples. The rearrangement joins TRBV5-1 to TRBJ1-2; no firm D call. The sequencing sample was made of PBMCs. This CDR3 reads CASSFTDGYGYTF. DNA for the CDR3: TGCGCCAGCAGCTTCACGGATGGCTATGGCTACACCTTC.